These 18 T cell receptor beta chains originate from one sample sequenced in a study of shared clonotypes between healthy human individuals (dated by TCRdb to about 2020). The library was made by the immunoSEQ multiplex PCR assay. The immuneACCESS repertoire file appears here via TCRdb, limited to in-frame rearrangements. These files lack a portion of the clones; in checked studies, under half of the deficit traces to unresolved V genes, and the cause of the others is not known. In all, the sample holds hundreds of thousands of clones, and 95% to 97% of those were seen once. Less than 0.13% of the sample is held by the ten biggest clonotypes. CD8 naive samples were obtained by positive selection for CCR7 among CD45RO-negative cells, yielding a CD45RA+CCR7+ population from which TemRA cells were excluded. The sample comprised naive CD8+ T cells sorted from blood. The cell subset or site label, as the study defines it: CD45RA+CCR7+. The receptors derive from a woman aged 25 to 39 in good health.

The V gene is TRBV9, the J gene TRBJ2-2; 9 positions agree with TRBD2. Germline V CDR1 and CDR2: SGDLS, YYNGEE. The CDR3 sequence is 17 residues long. Trimming took 0 bases from V and 6 from J; bases not matched to a gene: 9. The CDR3 spells CASSVAGGRALAGELFF. DNA for the CDR3: TGTGCCAGCAGCGTAGCGGGCGGGAGGGCCTTGGCCGGGGAGCTGTTTTTT.

The CDR3 DNA reads TGTGCCAGCAGTCTAACGACTAGCGGGAACACAGATACGCAGTATTTT. It encodes CASSLTTSGNTDTQYF. The rearrangement links TRBV27 to TRBJ2-3; TRBD2 agrees at 11 bases. This CDR3 is built from 16 residues. Germline CDR1 MNHEY, CDR2 SMNVEV (reference sequence). V was clipped by 5 bases and J by 2 bases; unmatched bases: 6.

The V gene is TRBV10-3, the J gene TRBJ2-1, with 9 bases lining up with TRBD2. The germline V gene has CDR1 ENHRY and CDR2 SYGVKD. Unmatched junction bases numbered 2, after V lost 2 bases and J lost 3 bases. The CDR3 covers 15 residues. CDR3 sequence: CAISEVSGGYNEQFF. DNA of the CDR3: TGTGCCATCAGTGAGGTTAGCGGGGGCTACAATGAGCAGTTCTTC.

This clone has only a few counts. This chain joins TRBV9 and TRBJ1-1; no clear D gene. This CDR3 contains 12 residues. V was clipped by 4 bases and J by 6 bases, with 10 bases between them. Germline V gene sequence: CDR1 SGDLS, CDR2 YYNGEE. CDR3 sequence (DNA): TGTGCCAGCAGCCCGGTAAGCGCTGAAGCTTTCTTT. Its translation: CASSPVSAEAFF.

CDR3 DNA: TGTGCCAGCAGCCCCGCTACAGGCTACGAGCAGTACTTC. This encodes CASSPATGYEQYF. This sequence joins TRBV5-5 and TRBJ2-7, with D perhaps matching TRBD1 (5 bases). Germline values: CDR1 SGHKS, CDR2 YYEKEE (reference sequence). This CDR3 has 13 residues. V lost 4 bases and J 3 bases, leaving 11 bases between the germline ends.

CDR3 DNA: TGCGCCAGCAGCTACGATTCCACAGATACGCAGTATTTT. Residues: CASSYDSTDTQYF. The chain couples TRBV5-1 to TRBJ2-3, with no clear D. The CDR3 is 13 residues long. The V gene lost 3 bases and the J gene lost 2 bases, with 7 bases spanning the gap. Germline CDR1 is SGHRS and CDR2 is YFSETQ.

V and J are TRBV27 and TRBJ1-2, with D possibly TRBD1 on 6 matching bases. Per germline, CDR1 MNHEY and CDR2 SMNVEV (reference sequence). CDR3 length equals 14 residues. The V and J ends lost 6 bases and 6 bases respectively, with 17 bases between them. The CDR3 is CASRAGGGLHGYTF. CDR3 sequence (DNA): TGTGCCAGCAGGGCGGGGGGCGGTCTTCATGGCTACACCTTC.

The rearrangement uses TRBV28 and TRBJ2-7; 7 nucleotides match TRBD2. The CDR3 has 13 residues. Germline V gene data show CDR1 as MDHEN and CDR2 as SYDVKM. The V and J ends lost 11 bases and 1 base, in that order; junction bases with no gene match: 8. This CDR3 reads CAGQAGPSYEQYF. In nucleotides, the CDR3 is TGTGCCGGCCAAGCGGGGCCTTCCTACGAGCAGTACTTC.

This CDR3 reads CASSESLGSPLEQYF. CDR3 coding DNA: TGCGCCAGCAGTGAGTCCCTAGGATCCCCACTCGAGCAGTACTTC. The chain uses TRBV10-1 and TRBJ2-7; unclear D gene. Deletions cut 0 bases from V and 6 bases from J, with 15 bases between. The length of the CDR3 is 15 residues. Germline loops: CDR1 WNHNN, CDR2 SYGVQD (reference sequence).

V gene TRBV29-1 combines with J gene TRBJ1-2; a weak D match, TRBD1 (5 bases). In germline, CDR1 is SQVTM, CDR2 ANQGSEA. The CDR3 sequence is 13 residues long. Trimming took 2 bases from V and 4 from J, leaving 11 bases between them. The CDR3 nucleotides read TGCAGCGTTGAAACTGGAACAGGCTATGGCTACACCTTC. Encoded protein: CSVETGTGYGYTF.

The chain carries TRBV4-1 and TRBJ2-5, with 13 bases lining up with TRBD2. Germline CDR1 and CDR2: MGHRA and YSYEKL. The CDR3 sequence is 16 residues long. V gave up 2 bases and J gave up 5 bases; unmatched junction bases: 5. The CDR3 DNA is TGCGCCAGCAGCCAACGGACTAGCGGGAGTGGGGAGACCCAGTACTTC. Amino acids: CASSQRTSGSGETQYF.

This clone was counted once. The V and J genes are TRBV6-5 and TRBJ2-5; maybe TRBD2 (6 bases). Germline loops: CDR1 MNHEY, CDR2 SVGAGI. The V end lost 0 bases, the J end lost 5 bases, and 10 bases lay between the germline ends. CDR3 length: 14 amino acids. CDR3 loop: CASSYSQGGETQYF. CDR3 DNA sequence: TGTGCCAGCAGTTACTCGCAGGGAGGCGAGACCCAGTACTTC.

This chain links TRBV2 with TRBJ1-2, with 8 bases aligning to TRBD1. Losses at the gene ends were 4 bases for V and 0 bases for J; bases not matched to a gene: 7. This CDR3 has 16 amino acids. Germline-derived CDR1 and CDR2 are SNHLY and FYNNEI. The CDR3 region has the DNA TGTGCCAGCAGTGGAGACAGGGGCCGAGCTAACTATGGCTACACCTTC. It translates to CASSGDRGRANYGYTF.

Here the CDR3 reads CATSRDDEVSKNIQYF. Written as DNA, the CDR3 is TGTGCCACCAGCAGAGATGATGAGGTATCCAAAAACATTCAGTACTTC. The J gene is TRBJ2-4, the V gene TRBV15, with D unresolved. Germline values: CDR1 LNHNV, CDR2 YYDKDF (reference sequence). The CDR3 sequence is 16 residues long. The V and J ends lost 0 bases and 2 bases respectively, with 11 bases between them.

CDR3 bases: TGTGCCAGCAGCCCGCGGGGTGGACTAGCGGGAGGGTGGGACACCGGGGAGCTGTTTTTT. Its translation: CASSPRGGLAGGWDTGELFF. This chain connects TRBV4-2 to TRBJ2-2; TRBD2 matches 15 bases. Germline V gene data show CDR1 as LGHNA and CDR2 as YNFKEQ. The CDR3 sequence is 20 residues long. With 4 bases clipped from V and 3 bases from J, the junction kept 12 bases outside the gene matches.

V and J are TRBV7-8 and TRBJ1-2; D may be TRBD1 (6 bases). V lost 5 bases, J lost 4 bases, and 20 bases lay in between. CDR3 length: 16 residues. The germline CDR1 and CDR2 sequences are SGHVS and FQNEAQ. The chain's CDR3 is CASSQKGGGTGYGYTF. The CDR3 DNA follows: TGTGCCAGCAGCCAAAAGGGGGGAGGCACGGGCTATGGCTACACCTTC.

Comments on this clone: The same CDR3 can be traced to other DNA sequences in this sample. The J gene is TRBJ2-7, the V gene TRBV27, with unresolved D. There are 13 residues in the CDR3. Per the germline V gene, CDR1 is MNHEY and CDR2 is SMNVEV (reference sequence). V gave up 5 bases and J gave up 0 bases, with 8 bases separating them. CDR3 nucleotide sequence: TGTGCCAGCAGTCCCACCCCCTCCTACGAGCAGTACTTC. Its protein is CASSPTPSYEQYF.

V gene TRBV4-1 combines with J gene TRBJ1-5; the match to TRBD1 covers 8 bases. The CDR3 loop spans 15 amino acids. V was clipped by 4 bases and J by 4 bases; unmatched bases: 6. Germline V gene lookup returns CDR1 MGHRA and CDR2 YSYEKL. CDR3 DNA sequence: TGCGCCAGCAGCCCACGGACAGGGTATAATCAGCCCCAGCATTTT. It translates to CASSPRTGYNQPQHF.